This TCR beta chain was captured in a study of CD8 T cells in Susac syndrome. V lost 3 bases, J lost 5 bases, and 13 bases lay in between. Germline loops: CDR1 LNHDA, CDR2 SQIVND (reference sequence). The CDR3 totals 15 residues. An input of about 0.5 to 1 ug of RNA was subjected to reverse transcription using random hexamers. TCRdb independently ran MiXCR on the immunoSEQ multiplex PCR reads; one entry per CDR3 protein. The table includes about 140,000 distinct CDR3 sequences, approximately 93% detected once. Purification of the CD8+ and CD4+ T cells relied on negative isolation, and TEMRA cells underwent FACS enrichment.

This TCR came from a human donor in good health. Sequencing was done on a sample of CD4+ T cells from PBMCs. The chain is built from TRBV19 and TRBJ1-4; D not certain. This CDR3 is CASSIFSGKNEKLFF. In DNA form, the CDR3 reads TGTGCCAGTAGTATTTTTTCCGGGAAGAATGAAAAACTGTTTTTT.